These 2 T cell receptor beta chains share one sample of origin, sequenced in a study of CDR3 diversity in severe acne (dated by TCRdb to the late 2010s). Libraries were prepared through PCR. TCRdb names Illumina HiSeq 2000 as the instrument used. Using fastp at Q25 and MiXCR, TCRdb reprocessed the public reads and kept productive beta chains. For every CDR3 protein sequence, its rows merge into one entry that carries the most common genes and DNA. This sample comprises about 100,000 distinct CDR3 sequences, 51% of them detected only once. The ten largest clonotypes hold around 12% of the sample. Sequencing input: blood. Source of these receptors: a male donor with acne.

The genes are TRBV15 and TRBJ2-5, with 12 bases fitting TRBD2. The J segment lost 5 bases and the V segment lost 1 base, leaving 5 bases of the junction unmatched. Germline-derived CDR1 and CDR2 are LNHNV and YYDKDF (reference sequence). This CDR3 contains 16 residues. CDR3 coding DNA: TGTGCCACCAGCAGAGGGACTAGCGGGAAAGTGGAGACCCAGTACTTC. Translation: CATSRGTSGKVETQYF.

V usage is TRBV5-6 and J usage is TRBJ2-1, with 7 positions matching TRBD2. There are 14 residues in the CDR3. CDR1 and CDR2 from the germline V gene are SGHDT and YYEEEE. Germline trimming cut 4 bases from V and 5 bases from J; bases unmatched to any gene: 6. The CDR3 sequence: CASSPRDYHNEQFF. CDR3 DNA sequence: TGTGCCAGCAGCCCCCGGGACTACCACAATGAGCAGTTCTTC. Combining the CDR3 with reference TRBV5-6 and TRBJ2-1 gives the whole variable domain DAGVTQSPTHLIKTRGQQVTLRCSPKSGHDTVSWYQQALGQGPQFIFQYYEEEERQRGNFPDRFSGHQFPNYSSELNVNALLLGDSALYLCASSPRDYHNEQFFGPGTRLTVL.